Sequencing of this T cell receptor beta chain was carried out in a study of cytotoxic CD8 clonotypes in ibrutinib-treated CLL. Looked up from germline, CDR1 is MGHRA and CDR2 is YSYEKL. Trimming removed 3 bases from V and 9 bases from J, with 15 bases in between. CDR3 length: 14 amino acids. This table comes from immunoSEQ multiplex PCR, and its TCRdb copy is limited to in-frame clones, with some not included. The sample lists approximately 170,000 clones; approximately 91% were seen once. The sequences come from PBMCs, collected at disease progression, from a patient treated with ibrutinib. The chain couples TRBV4-1 to TRBJ2-1; unclear D gene. The source is a human donor with chronic lymphocytic leukemia. The CDR3: CASSQNSQSGEQFF. In DNA form, the CDR3 reads TGCGCCAGCAGCCAGAACTCGCAAAGTGGTGAGCAGTTCTTC.